This T cell receptor beta chain was identified during a study of T-cell reconstitution after alpha-beta-depleted transplantation in children. The sample holds a few counts of this clonotype. Preparation of the TCRbeta library was carried out with unique molecular identifiers. TCRdb called the PCR reads again in MiXCR, with one record for every CDR3 protein. Of a few hundred thousand distinct CDR3 sequences listed, just over 20% are singletons. Germline values: CDR1 LGHDT, CDR2 YNNKEL (reference sequence). The CDR3 consists of 15 residues. V lost 4 bases, J lost 6 bases, and 7 bases stayed unmatched. The J gene is TRBJ2-1, the V gene TRBV3-1, with TRBD2 identical over 9 bases. The specimen comprised PBMCs from the stem cell graft donor, sampled from the stem cell graft. The sequence was collected from a human donor who donated a stem cell graft to a child with acute myeloid leukemia. CDR3 sequence reads: CASSLGTSIFNEQFF. DNA for the CDR3: TGTGCCAGCAGCCTCGGGACTAGCATCTTCAATGAGCAGTTCTTC.